The TCR beta chain described here comes from a study of blood T cell repertoires in COVID-19. Study-wide context: Some COVID-19 samples were acute and others convalescent; all came from the United States, Italy and Spain. T cells, B-cell-depleted T cells, or PBMCs supplied cDNA or gDNA.

V lost 5 bases to trimming and J lost 2 bases; unmatched junction nucleotides: 8. The CDR3 extends over 16 amino acids. Germline V gene data show CDR1 as SEHNR and CDR2 as FQNEAQ (reference sequence). Authors' methods: Cell counts per sample came from amplifying reference gene primers. TCRdb's copy holds only in-frame clones and misses some; the assay was immunoSEQ multiplex PCR. Clone size and V and J calls were adopted from that table, with D and trimming inferred from the DNA. The sample records 200,000 to 300,000 clones, approximately 87% being singletons. The sequencing input was peripheral blood. The clonotype was recovered from a woman in her 50s with acute or convalescent COVID-19. The chain has TRBV7-9 and TRBJ2-4; 8 bases match TRBD2. The CDR3 here is CASSIGAGVSKNIQYF. In nucleotides, the CDR3 is TGTGCCAGCAGCATAGGAGCGGGAGTTTCCAAAAACATTCAGTACTTC.